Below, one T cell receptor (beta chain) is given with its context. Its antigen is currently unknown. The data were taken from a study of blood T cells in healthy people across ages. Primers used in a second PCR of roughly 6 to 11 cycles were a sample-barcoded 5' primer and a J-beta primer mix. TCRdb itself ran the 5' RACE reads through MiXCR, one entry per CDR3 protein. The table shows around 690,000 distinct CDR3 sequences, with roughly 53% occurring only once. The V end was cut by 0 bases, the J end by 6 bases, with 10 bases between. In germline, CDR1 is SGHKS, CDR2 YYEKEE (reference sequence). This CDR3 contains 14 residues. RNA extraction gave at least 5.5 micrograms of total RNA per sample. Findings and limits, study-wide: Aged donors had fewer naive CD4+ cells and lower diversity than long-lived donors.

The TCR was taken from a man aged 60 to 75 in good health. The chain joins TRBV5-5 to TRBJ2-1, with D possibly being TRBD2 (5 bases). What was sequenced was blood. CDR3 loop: CASSLDLALNEQFF. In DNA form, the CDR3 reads TGTGCCAGCAGCTTGGACCTAGCTCTCAATGAGCAGTTCTTC.